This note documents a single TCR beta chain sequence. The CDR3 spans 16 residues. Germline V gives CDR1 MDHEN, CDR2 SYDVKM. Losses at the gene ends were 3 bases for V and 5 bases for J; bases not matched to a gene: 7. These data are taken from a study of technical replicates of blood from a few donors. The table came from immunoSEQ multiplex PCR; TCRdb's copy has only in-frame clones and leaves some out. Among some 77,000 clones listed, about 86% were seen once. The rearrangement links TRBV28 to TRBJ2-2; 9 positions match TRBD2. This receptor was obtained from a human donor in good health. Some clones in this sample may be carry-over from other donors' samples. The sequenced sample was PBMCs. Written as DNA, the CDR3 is TGTGCCAGCAGTTTGGGCGGGAGGGCCGGGACCGGGGAGCTGTTTTTT. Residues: CASSLGGRAGTGELFF.